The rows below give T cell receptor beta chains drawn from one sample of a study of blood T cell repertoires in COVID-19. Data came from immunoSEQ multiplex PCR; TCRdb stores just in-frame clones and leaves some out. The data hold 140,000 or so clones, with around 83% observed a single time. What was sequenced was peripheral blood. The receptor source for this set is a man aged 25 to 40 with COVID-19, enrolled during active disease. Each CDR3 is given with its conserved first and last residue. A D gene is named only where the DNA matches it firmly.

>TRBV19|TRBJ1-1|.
TGTGCCAGTAGTACAGGGATGAACACTGAAGCTTTCTTT
CASSTGMNTEAFF
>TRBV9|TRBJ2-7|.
TGTGCCAGCAGCGTCCATCAGGCCCCCTACGAGCAGTACTTC
CASSVHQAPYEQYF
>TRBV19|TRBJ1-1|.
TGTGCCAGTAGTTGGGGCAGATTGAACACTGAAGCTTTCTTT
CASSWGRLNTEAFF
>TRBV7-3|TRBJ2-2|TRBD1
TGTGCCAGCAGCTTAAAGGGGGCAGGTTGGACCGGGGAGCTGTTTTTT
CASSLKGAGWTGELFF
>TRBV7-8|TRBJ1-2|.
TGTGCCAGCAGCCGGAAGAGAGACAGTTTTGGCTACACCTTC
CASSRKRDSFGYTF
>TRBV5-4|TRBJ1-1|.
TGTGCCAGCAGCTTCGGCCCTGGGGCCACTGAAGCTTTCTTT
CASSFGPGATEAFF
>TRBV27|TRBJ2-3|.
TGTGCCAGCAGTCCCCGACTAGATACTAGCACAGATACGCAGTATTTT
CASSPRLDTSTDTQYF
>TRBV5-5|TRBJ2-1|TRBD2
TGTGCCAGCAGCTCGTTGTCAGCGGGAGGCGGCGAGCAGTTCTTC
CASSSLSAGGGEQFF
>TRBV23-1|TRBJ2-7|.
TGCGCCAGCAGGGTCTCGCGGGACTACGAGCAGTACTTC
CASRVSRDYEQYF
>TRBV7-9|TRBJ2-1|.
TGTGCCAGCACCGGTGAGGGCAATGAGCAGTTCTTC
CASTGEGNEQFF
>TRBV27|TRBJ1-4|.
TGTGCCAGCAGTTTCAGGGGTGGTGAAAAACTGTTTTTT
CASSFRGGEKLFF
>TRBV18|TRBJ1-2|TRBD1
TGTGCCAGCTCACCAGACGACAGGGGGCGCGGCTACACCTTC
CASSPDDRGRGYTF
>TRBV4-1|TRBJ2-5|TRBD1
TGCGCCAGCAAAAGGGCGGGACAGGGTATCGAAGAGACCCAGTACTTC
CASKRAGQGIEETQYF
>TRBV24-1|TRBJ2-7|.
TGTGCCACCAGTGGCCTAGACTCCTACGAGCAGTACTTC
CATSGLDSYEQYF
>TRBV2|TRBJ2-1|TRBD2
TGTGCCAGCAGAGCCGGGACTAGCGGAAACAATGAGCAGTTCTTC
CASRAGTSGNNEQFF